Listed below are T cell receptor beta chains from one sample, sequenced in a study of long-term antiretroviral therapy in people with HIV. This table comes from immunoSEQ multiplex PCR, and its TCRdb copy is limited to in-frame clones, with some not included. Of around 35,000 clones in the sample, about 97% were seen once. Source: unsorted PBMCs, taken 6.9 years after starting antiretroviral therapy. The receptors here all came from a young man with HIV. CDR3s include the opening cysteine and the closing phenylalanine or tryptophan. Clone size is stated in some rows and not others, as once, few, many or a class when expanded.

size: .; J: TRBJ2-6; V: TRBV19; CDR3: CASRRVQAGANVLTF
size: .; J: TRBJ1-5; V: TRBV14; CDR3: CASRPKVGNQPQHF
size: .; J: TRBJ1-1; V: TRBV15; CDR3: CATSRDLLATEAFF
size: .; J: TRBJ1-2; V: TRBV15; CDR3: CATSSVGRQPANYGYTF
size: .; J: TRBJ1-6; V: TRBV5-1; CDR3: CASSLALGGTAPLHF
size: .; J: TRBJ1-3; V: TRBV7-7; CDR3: CASSLSTGNTIYF
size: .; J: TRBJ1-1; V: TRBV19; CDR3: CASRPQGSGTEAFF
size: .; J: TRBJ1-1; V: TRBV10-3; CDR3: CAISNSGTGNTEAFF
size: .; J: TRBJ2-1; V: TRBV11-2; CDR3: CASSPSQRGGNEQFF
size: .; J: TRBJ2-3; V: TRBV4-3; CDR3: CASSPGELAATDTQYF
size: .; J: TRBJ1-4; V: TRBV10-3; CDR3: CAISDRPNEKLFF
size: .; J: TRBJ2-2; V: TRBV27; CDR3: CASRWRANTGELFF
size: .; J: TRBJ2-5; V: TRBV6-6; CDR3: CASSSLQGLPETQYF
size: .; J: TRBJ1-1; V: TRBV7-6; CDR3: CASSLSAGGTRGNTEAFF
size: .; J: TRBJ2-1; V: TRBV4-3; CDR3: CASSQGLAGGNNEQFF
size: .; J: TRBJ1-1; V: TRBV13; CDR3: CASSLRSWGIGAFF
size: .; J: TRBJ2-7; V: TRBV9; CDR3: CASSVAGSGSYEQYF
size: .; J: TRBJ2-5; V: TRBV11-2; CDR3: CASSLAVEGETQYF
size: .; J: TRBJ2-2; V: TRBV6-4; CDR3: CASTGRDREDPGELFF
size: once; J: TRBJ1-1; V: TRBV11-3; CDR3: CASSLEGGTEAFF
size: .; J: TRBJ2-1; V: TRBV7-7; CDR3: CASSSGGAENEQFF
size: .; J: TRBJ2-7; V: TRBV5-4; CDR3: CASSLGAGAEQYF
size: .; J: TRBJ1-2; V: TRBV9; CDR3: CASSQTSGGAIPRW
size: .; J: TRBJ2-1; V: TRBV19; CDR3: CASRGGGTSDHNEQFF
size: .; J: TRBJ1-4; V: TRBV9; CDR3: CASSLRTGRDEKLFF
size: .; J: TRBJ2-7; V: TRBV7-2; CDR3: CASSMGQSSYEQYF
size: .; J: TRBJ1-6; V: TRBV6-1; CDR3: CASSDENGDGVENSPLHF
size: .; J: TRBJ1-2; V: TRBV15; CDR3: CATSSTYGYTF
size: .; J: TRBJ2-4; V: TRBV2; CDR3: CASSVIAGPKNIQYF
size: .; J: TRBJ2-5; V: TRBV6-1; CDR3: CASSEIGPAETQYF
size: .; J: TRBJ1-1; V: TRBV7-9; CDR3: CASSLGGTGLAFF
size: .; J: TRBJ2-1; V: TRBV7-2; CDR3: CASTPGGGRGDEQFF
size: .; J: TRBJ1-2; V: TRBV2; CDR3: CARSSGALSGYTF
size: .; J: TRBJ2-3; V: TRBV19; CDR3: CASSIGMGGGARRTDTQYF